The clone carrying this T cell receptor beta chain came up a few times. No antigen is known for it. These data belong to a study of cytomegalovirus exposure and HLA in healthy donors. Study-level results: Despite most TCR sequences being rare, some public TCRs occurred in many donors. In a later analysis, at a false discovery rate of 0.05, under 20,000 TCR beta sequences matched HLA alleles.

The PCR was carried out with 60 Vbeta primers and 13 Jbeta primers. Profiling relied on immunoSEQ multiplex PCR, and the TCRdb table lists in-frame clones only, not all of them. The sample lists about 160,000 clones; more than 75% were seen once. CDR3 length: 12 amino acids. Germline CDR1 reads SNHLY; CDR2 reads FYNNEI. After removal of 7 bases from V and 7 bases from J, the junction contained 4 bases not matched to a gene. The chain has TRBV2 and TRBJ2-7; 10 bases are shared with TRBD2. The origin of this receptor is a girl aged 2 to 9 in good health and CMV-seropositive. Sequencing was done on a sample of PBMCs. For the CDR3, the DNA is TGTGCCAGCAAACTAGCGGGGAGGGAGCAGTACTTC. As protein: CASKLAGREQYF.